This T cell receptor (beta chain) was sequenced during a study of blood T cell repertoires in COVID-19. Measured with immunoSEQ multiplex PCR; TCRdb has only the in-frame clones, and not every one. The sample lists 140,000 to 150,000 clones; over 70% were seen once. V lost 4 bases and J 0 bases, leaving 15 bases between the germline ends. This CDR3 is built from 16 residues. Per germline, CDR1 SGHNT and CDR2 YENEEA. The sequence was collected from a human donor in a cohort sampled during active COVID-19. The sample was peripheral blood. The J gene is TRBJ1-2, the V gene TRBV11-3; a weak D match, TRBD1 (6 bases). CDR3 bases: TGTGCCAGCAGCTATCGGACAGAGTTAGCTAACTATGGCTACACCTTC. This translates into CASSYRTELANYGYTF.